These 21 T cell receptor beta chains were all obtained from the same sample, sequenced in a study of response to subunit inactivated influenza vaccine. Using its own MiXCR run on the RT-PCR reads, TCRdb lists one record per CDR3 protein. The sample has around 750,000 distinct CDR3 sequences; about 20% are singletons. Source: PBMCs from blood, taken 5 days after vaccination. The receptors were sampled from a man in his forties or fifties who received an inactivated influenza vaccine.

A word on this clonotype: A junction boundary mismatches the germline segment, possibly from a read error. The chain is built from TRBV6-5 and TRBJ1-3; no firm D call. CDR1 is MNHEY and CDR2 is SVGAGI in the germline V gene. The CDR3 is 15 amino acids. DNA of the CDR3: TGTGCCAGCAGATACTCGAGTGGGTTTGGAAACACCATATATTTT. This gives the protein CASRYSSGFGNTIYF.

The chain links TRBV4-1 to TRBJ2-7; TRBD2 might be the D (5 bases). Germline loops: CDR1 MGHRA, CDR2 YSYEKL. The CDR3 runs to 14 residues. V was cut by 4 bases and J by 2 bases, with 12 bases left in between. The CDR3 protein is CASSRVLGAYEQYF. The CDR3 nucleotides are TGCGCCAGCAGCCGAGTTCTGGGAGCCTACGAGCAGTACTTC.

This chain links TRBV29-1 with TRBJ2-7; D call uncertain. V was clipped by 1 base and J by 3 bases, with 7 bases between them. The germline V gene encodes CDR1 SQVTM and CDR2 ANQGSEA. This CDR3 spans 12 amino acids. For the CDR3, the DNA is TGCAGCGTTGAAGTCGCCGGCTACGAGCAGTACTTC. Protein sequence: CSVEVAGYEQYF.

This clonotype was picked up a small number of times. This chain connects TRBV7-9 to TRBJ2-7; no reliable D call. The V end lost 7 bases, the J end lost 4 bases, and 14 bases lay between the germline ends. The germline CDR1 and CDR2 sequences are SEHNR and FQNEAQ (reference sequence). This CDR3 region has 13 residues. CDR3 in amino acids: CASNLRTDYEQYF. The CDR3 DNA reads as TGTGCCAGCAACCTTCGAACAGATTACGAGCAGTACTTC. The full variable domain, in which reference TRBV7-9 and TRBJ2-7 provide the parts outside the CDR3, is DTGVSQNPRHKITKRGQNVTFRCDPISEHNRLYWYRQTLGQGPEFLTYFQNEAQLEKSRLLSDRFSAERPKGSFSTLEIQRTEQGDSAMYLCASNLRTDYEQYFGPGTRLTVT.

This rearrangement joins TRBV7-3 to TRBJ2-1, with D perhaps matching TRBD1 (5 bases). Trimming pared 0 bases from V and 3 bases from J, leaving 12 bases between. The length of the CDR3 is 16 residues. Germline V gene lookup returns CDR1 SGHTA and CDR2 FQGTGA. This chain's CDR3 is CASSLTGQGGYNEQFF. The CDR3 bases are TGTGCCAGCAGCTTAACGGGGCAGGGCGGCTACAATGAGCAGTTCTTC.

The rearrangement uses TRBV5-1 and TRBJ1-2; possible D gene TRBD1, 5 bases. V shed 0 bases and J shed 6 bases, with 12 bases lying between them. CDR3 length equals 14 residues. Germline V gene data show CDR1 as SGHRS and CDR2 as YFSETQ. The CDR3 here is CASSLDGAGNGYTF. The CDR3 region has the DNA TGCGCCAGCAGCTTGGATGGGGCCGGGAATGGCTACACCTTC.

This clonotype was recorded a few times. V and J are TRBV11-2 and TRBJ1-6, with 9 positions matching TRBD1. Germline V gene lookup returns CDR1 SGHAT and CDR2 FQNNGV. V trimming: 4 bases; J trimming: 5 bases; junction bases outside the gene matches: 12. The CDR3 is made up of 18 amino acids. The CDR3 DNA reads as TGTGCCAGCAGCTCCCGGACAGGGGTGTGGTACCATAATTCACCCCTCCACTTT. Translation: CASSSRTGVWYHNSPLHF.

V usage is TRBV27 and J usage is TRBJ2-2; 9 nucleotides align to TRBD1. The CDR3 has 16 amino acids. The ends lost 5 bases at V and 6 bases at J; junction bases unmatched: 10. CDR1 is MNHEY and CDR2 is SMNVEV in the germline V gene (reference sequence). In DNA form, the CDR3 reads TGTGCCAGCAGTCTACAGGGACAGGGCAAGGCCGGGGAGCTGTTTTTT. Encoded protein: CASSLQGQGKAGELFF.

This clonotype has just a few counts. This chain joins TRBV5-6 and TRBJ2-7; 8 bases are a match to TRBD1. CDR1 is SGHDT, CDR2 YYEEEE, per germline. V shed 0 bases and J 5 bases; nucleotides not matched to a gene: 10. The CDR3 loop spans 16 amino acids. The CDR3 sequence: CASSLVIGTGANEQYF. In DNA, the CDR3 is TGTGCCAGCAGCTTGGTTATTGGGACAGGTGCGAACGAGCAGTACTTC.

This chain connects TRBV6-2 or TRBV6-3 to TRBJ2-2; D tentatively reads TRBD1 or TRBD2 (5 bases each). Germline-derived CDR1 and CDR2 are MNHEY and SVGEGT. Deletions cut 4 bases from V and 4 bases from J, with 16 bases between. The length of the CDR3 is 16 residues. The DNA for the CDR3 is TGTGCCAGCAGTTCCCCCGGTGGGGGTCGCACCGGGGAGCTGTTTTTT. Amino acids: CASSSPGGGRTGELFF.

This clonotype was counted only a few times. The V call is TRBV7-9, the J call TRBJ1-1; no firm D call. The CDR3 totals 12 residues. CDR1 SEHNR and CDR2 FQNEAQ come from the germline V gene (reference sequence). V shed 5 bases and J shed 3 bases, with 7 bases lying between them. The DNA of the CDR3 is TGTGCCAGCAGCCCGGTTGACACTGAAGCTTTCTTT. Residues: CASSPVDTEAFF.

This clonotype was picked up a small number of times. The gene calls are TRBV12-3 or TRBV12-4 and TRBJ2-1; the D gene is possibly TRBD1 (7 bases). The CDR3 extends over 15 amino acids. V dropped 3 bases and J dropped 6 bases, with 15 bases sitting between them. CDR3 nucleotides: TGTGCCAGCAGTTTGAACCAGGGGGGTGGCAATGAGCAGTTCTTC. Translated: CASSLNQGGGNEQFF.

The chain joins TRBV12-3 or TRBV12-4 to TRBJ2-1, with 13 bases aligning to TRBD2. The CDR3 covers 17 residues. V lost 6 bases, J lost 0 bases, and 5 bases stayed unmatched. The CDR3 DNA follows: TGTGCCAGCAGCGGGACTAGCGGGGAAAGCTCCTACAATGAGCAGTTCTTC. This codes for CASSGTSGESSYNEQFF.

In its sample, this clonotype was seen once. A junction boundary mismatches the germline segment, possibly from a read error. The gene calls are TRBV9 and TRBJ2-7; no definite D call. CDR3 length: 14 amino acids. In germline, CDR1 is SGDLS, CDR2 YYNGEE. This CDR3 reads CASSVVESSYEQYF. The CDR3 DNA reads as TGTGCCAGCAGCGTAGTCGAGAGCTCCTATGAGCAGTACTTC.

V usage is TRBV20-1 and J usage is TRBJ2-1; 9 nucleotides match TRBD2. Germline values: CDR1 DFQATT, CDR2 SNEGSKA (reference sequence). This CDR3 region has 15 residues. Trimming at V came to 0 bases and at J to 4 bases, leaving 4 bases not matched to a gene. The CDR3 region has the DNA TGCAGTGCTAGAGAGGGACTAGCAGAATACAATGAGCAGTTCTTC. It yields the protein CSAREGLAEYNEQFF.

This clonotype was detected a few times. This rearrangement joins TRBV20-1 to TRBJ2-3; D gene ambiguous. The V end lost 2 bases, the J end lost 0 bases, and 12 bases lay between the germline ends. In germline, CDR1 is DFQATT, CDR2 SNEGSKA (reference sequence). This CDR3 is built from 15 residues. CDR3 nucleotide sequence: TGCAGTGCTAGACGGTCCGATTCTAGCACAGATACGCAGTATTTT. Amino acids: CSARRSDSSTDTQYF.

This clonotype occurred a few times. Here the CDR3 DNA reads TGTGCCAGCAGCTTAGGCAGGGCAGGGACTGAAGCTTTCTTT. Protein sequence: CASSLGRAGTEAFF. The V and J genes are TRBV7-9 and TRBJ1-1; D may be TRBD1 (5 bases). CDR3 length equals 14 residues. CDR1 and CDR2 from the germline V gene are SEHNR and FQNEAQ (reference sequence). V was trimmed by 1 base and J by 5 bases, leaving 11 bases between them.

This clonotype occurred a few times. The chain joins TRBV5-6 to TRBJ2-5; D gene ambiguous. V lost 3 bases and J lost 1, with 13 bases in between. The germline V gene encodes CDR1 SGHDT and CDR2 YYEEEE. This CDR3 has 15 residues. The CDR3, as DNA: TGTGCCAGCAGCTCCCAGCCACGACCCCAAGAGACCCAGTACTTC. It specifies CASSSQPRPQETQYF.

This clonotype has just a few counts. V gene TRBV4-3 combines with J gene TRBJ2-3; possible D gene TRBD2, 6 bases. Trimming pared 0 bases from V and 5 bases from J, leaving 18 bases between. This CDR3 comprises 17 residues. Germline V gene data show CDR1 as LGHNA and CDR2 as YSLEER. CDR3 residues: CASSQDGVGREEDTQYF. The CDR3 DNA sequence: TGCGCCAGCAGCCAAGATGGGGTGGGTAGGGAGGAAGATACGCAGTATTTT.

The chain recombines TRBV12-3 or TRBV12-4 with TRBJ1-5; 8 bases match TRBD1. The CDR3 loop spans 15 amino acids. With V trimmed by 5 bases and J by 4 bases, 7 bases remained unmatched. CDR3 DNA: TGTGCCAGCAGTCGGACAGGGCGCGTTAATCAGCCCCAGCATTTT. Encoded protein: CASSRTGRVNQPQHF.

This clonotype was counted a few times. The chain joins TRBV7-3 to TRBJ2-2, with no clear D. The CDR3 extends over 14 amino acids. Germline-derived CDR1 and CDR2 are SGHTA and FQGTGA. V was cut by 5 bases and J by 6 bases, with 13 bases left in between. The DNA of the CDR3 is TGTGCCAGCAGCCCAAACCTTAGGGCCGGGGAGCTGTTTTTT. The encoded protein is CASSPNLRAGELFF.